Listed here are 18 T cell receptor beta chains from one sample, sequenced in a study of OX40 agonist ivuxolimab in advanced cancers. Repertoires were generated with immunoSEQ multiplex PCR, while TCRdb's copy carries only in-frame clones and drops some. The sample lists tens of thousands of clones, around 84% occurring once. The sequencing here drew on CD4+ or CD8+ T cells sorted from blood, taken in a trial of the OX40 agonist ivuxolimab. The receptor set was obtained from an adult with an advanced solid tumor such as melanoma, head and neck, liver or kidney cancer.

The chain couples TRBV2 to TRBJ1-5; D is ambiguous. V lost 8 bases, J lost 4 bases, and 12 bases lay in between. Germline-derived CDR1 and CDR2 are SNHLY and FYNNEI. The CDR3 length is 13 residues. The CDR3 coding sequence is TGTGCCAGCTCTCCCAGCCAGAATCAGCCCCAGCATTTT. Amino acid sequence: CASSPSQNQPQHF.

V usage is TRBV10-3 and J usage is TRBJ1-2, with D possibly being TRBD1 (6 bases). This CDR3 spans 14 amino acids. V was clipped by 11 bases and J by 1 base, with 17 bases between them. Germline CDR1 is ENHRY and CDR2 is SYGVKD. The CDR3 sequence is CALAPRGNNYGYTF. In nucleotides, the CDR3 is TGTGCCCTAGCACCCAGGGGAAATAACTATGGCTACACCTTC.

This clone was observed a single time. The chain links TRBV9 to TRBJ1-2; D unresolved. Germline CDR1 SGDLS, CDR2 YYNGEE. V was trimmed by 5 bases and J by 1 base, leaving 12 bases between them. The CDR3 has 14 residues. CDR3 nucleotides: TGTGCCAGCAGTGATAAGACGGGTAACTATGGCTACACCTTC. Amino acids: CASSDKTGNYGYTF.

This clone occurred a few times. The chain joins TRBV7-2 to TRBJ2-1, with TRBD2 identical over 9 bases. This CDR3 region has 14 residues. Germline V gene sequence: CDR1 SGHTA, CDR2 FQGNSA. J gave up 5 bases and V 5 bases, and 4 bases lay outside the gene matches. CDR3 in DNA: TGTGCCAGCAGCCGACTAGCGGTAAACAATGAGCAGTTCTTC. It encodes CASSRLAVNNEQFF.

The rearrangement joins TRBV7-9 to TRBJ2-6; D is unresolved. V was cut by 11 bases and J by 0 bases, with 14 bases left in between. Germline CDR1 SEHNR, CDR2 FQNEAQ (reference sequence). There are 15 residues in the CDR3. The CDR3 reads CAGYAPSSGANVLTF. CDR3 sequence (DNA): TGTGCCGGCTACGCTCCCAGCTCTGGGGCCAACGTCCTGACTTTC.

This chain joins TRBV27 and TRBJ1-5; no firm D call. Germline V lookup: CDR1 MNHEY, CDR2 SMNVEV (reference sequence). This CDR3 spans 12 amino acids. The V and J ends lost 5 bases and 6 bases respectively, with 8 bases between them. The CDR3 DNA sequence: TGTGCCAGCAGTGCGGTTGGTCAGCCCCAGCATTTT. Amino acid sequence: CASSAVGQPQHF.

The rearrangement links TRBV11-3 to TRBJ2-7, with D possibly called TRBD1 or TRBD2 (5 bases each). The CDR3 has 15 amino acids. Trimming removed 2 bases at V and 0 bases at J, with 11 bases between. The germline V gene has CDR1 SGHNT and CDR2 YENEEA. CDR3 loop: CASSLLGTISYEQYF. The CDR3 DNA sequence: TGTGCCAGCAGCTTACTCGGGACGATCTCCTACGAGCAGTACTTC.

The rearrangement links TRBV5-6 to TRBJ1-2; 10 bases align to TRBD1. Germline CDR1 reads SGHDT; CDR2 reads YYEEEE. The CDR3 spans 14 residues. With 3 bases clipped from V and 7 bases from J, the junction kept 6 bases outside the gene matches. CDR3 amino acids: CASSSGTGVVGYTF. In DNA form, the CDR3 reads TGTGCCAGCAGCTCCGGGACAGGGGTTGTTGGCTACACCTTC.

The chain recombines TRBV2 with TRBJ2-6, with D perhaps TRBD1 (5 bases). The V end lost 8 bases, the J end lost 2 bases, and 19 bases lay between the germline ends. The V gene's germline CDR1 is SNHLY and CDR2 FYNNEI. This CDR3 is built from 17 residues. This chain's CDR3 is CASRMGQYGAGANVLTF. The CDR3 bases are TGTGCCAGCCGAATGGGGCAATACGGCGCTGGGGCCAACGTCCTGACTTTC. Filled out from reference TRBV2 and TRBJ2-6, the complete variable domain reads EPEVTQTPSHQVTQMGQEVILRCVPISNHLYFYWYRQILGQKVEFLVSFYNNEISEKSEIFDDQFSVERPDGSNFTLKIRSTKLEDSAMYFCASRMGQYGAGANVLTFGAGSRLTVL.

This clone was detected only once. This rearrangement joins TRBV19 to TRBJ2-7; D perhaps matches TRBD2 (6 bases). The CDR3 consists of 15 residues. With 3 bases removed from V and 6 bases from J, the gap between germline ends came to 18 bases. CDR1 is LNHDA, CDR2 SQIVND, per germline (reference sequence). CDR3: CASSMNRKLGGEQYF. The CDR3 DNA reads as TGTGCCAGTAGTATGAACAGAAAACTCGGGGGCGAGCAGTACTTC. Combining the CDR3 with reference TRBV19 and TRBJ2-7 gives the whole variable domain DGGITQSPKYLFRKEGQNVTLSCEQNLNHDAMYWYRQDPGQGLRLIYYSQIVNDFQKGDIAEGYSVSREKKESFPLTVTSAQKNPTAFYLCASSMNRKLGGEQYFGPGTRLTVT.

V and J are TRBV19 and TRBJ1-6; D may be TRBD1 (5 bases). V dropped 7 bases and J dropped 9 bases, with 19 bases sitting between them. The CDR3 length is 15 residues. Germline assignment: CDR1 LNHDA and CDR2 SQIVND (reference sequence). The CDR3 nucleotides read TGTGCCAGTACAAGGGATTTAGATGGGGGTTCACCCCTCCACTTT. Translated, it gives CASTRDLDGGSPLHF. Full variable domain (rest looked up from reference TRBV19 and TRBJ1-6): DGGITQSPKYLFRKEGQNVTLSCEQNLNHDAMYWYRQDPGQGLRLIYYSQIVNDFQKGDIAEGYSVSREKKESFPLTVTSAQKNPTAFYLCASTRDLDGGSPLHFGNGTRLTVT.

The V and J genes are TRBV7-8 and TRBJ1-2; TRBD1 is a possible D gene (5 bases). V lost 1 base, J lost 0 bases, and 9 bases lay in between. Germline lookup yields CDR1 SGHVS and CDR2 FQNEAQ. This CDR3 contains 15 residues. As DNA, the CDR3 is TGTGCCAGCAGCTTAGTAGGGGCCTCTAACTATGGCTACACCTTC. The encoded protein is CASSLVGASNYGYTF.

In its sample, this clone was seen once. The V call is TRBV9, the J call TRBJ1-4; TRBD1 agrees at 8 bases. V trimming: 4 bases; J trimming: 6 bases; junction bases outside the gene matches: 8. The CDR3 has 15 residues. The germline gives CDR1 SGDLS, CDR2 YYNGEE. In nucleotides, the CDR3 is TGTGCCAGCAGCAAAACAGGGGGAGATTATGAAAAACTGTTTTTT. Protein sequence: CASSKTGGDYEKLFF.

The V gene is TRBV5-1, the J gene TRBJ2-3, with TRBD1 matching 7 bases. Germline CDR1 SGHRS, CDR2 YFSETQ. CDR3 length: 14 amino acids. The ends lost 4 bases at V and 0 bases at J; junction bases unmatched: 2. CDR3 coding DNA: TGCGCCAGCAGCCGGGACAGCAGCACAGATACGCAGTATTTT. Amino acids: CASSRDSSTDTQYF. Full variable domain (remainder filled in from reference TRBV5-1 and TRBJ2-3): KAGVTQTPRYLIKTRGQQVTLSCSPISGHRSVSWYQQTPGQGLQFLFEYFSETQRNKGNFPGRFSGRQFSNSRSEMNVSTLELGDSALYLCASSRDSSTDTQYFGPGTRLTVL.

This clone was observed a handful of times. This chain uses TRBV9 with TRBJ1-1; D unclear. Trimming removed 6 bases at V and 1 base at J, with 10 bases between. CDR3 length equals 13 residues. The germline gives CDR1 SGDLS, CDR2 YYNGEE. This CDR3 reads CASTPGPNTEAFF. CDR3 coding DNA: TGTGCCAGCACCCCGGGTCCGAACACTGAAGCTTTCTTT.

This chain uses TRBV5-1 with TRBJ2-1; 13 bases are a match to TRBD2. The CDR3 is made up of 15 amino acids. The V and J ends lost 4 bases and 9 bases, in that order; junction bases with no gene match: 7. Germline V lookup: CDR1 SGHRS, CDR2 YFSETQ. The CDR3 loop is CASSQGLAGESEQFF. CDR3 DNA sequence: TGCGCCAGCAGCCAAGGACTAGCGGGAGAGAGTGAGCAGTTCTTC.

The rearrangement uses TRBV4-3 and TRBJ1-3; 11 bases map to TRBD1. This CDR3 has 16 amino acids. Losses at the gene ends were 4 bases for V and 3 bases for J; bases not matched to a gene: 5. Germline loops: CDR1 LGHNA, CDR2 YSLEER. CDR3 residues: CASSRGTGGYGNTIYF. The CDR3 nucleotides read TGCGCCAGCAGCCGGGGGACAGGGGGGTATGGAAACACCATATATTTT.

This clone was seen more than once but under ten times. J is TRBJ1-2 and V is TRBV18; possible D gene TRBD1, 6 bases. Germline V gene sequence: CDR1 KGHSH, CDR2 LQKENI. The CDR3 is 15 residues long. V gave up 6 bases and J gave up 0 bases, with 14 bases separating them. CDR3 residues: CASSPTGTPNYGYTF. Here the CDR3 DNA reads TGTGCCAGCTCCCCAACCGGGACACCTAACTATGGCTACACCTTC.